This is a list of T cell receptor beta chains from one sample in a study of control samples from healthy donors and cancer patients. Sequencing used immunoSEQ multiplex PCR; TCRdb keeps in-frame clones, though not all of them. This table holds about 28,000 clones, 70% to 80% found once. The sequencing sample was made of PBMCs. The receptors stem from a man aged 55 to 70 with head and neck cancer. CDR3s include the opening cysteine and the closing phenylalanine or tryptophan. A D gene is named only where the DNA matches it firmly. Clone size appears in some rows only: once, few, many, or a class for an expanded clone.

TRBJ2-7 few . TRBV28 TGTGCCAGCAGCCCCACGGTGACCCCCGAGCAGTACTTC CASSPTVTPEQYF
TRBJ1-5 . . TRBV19 TGTGCCAGTACCGATGACTCAGGGATTAGCAATCAGCCCCAGCATTTT CASTDDSGISNQPQHF
TRBJ2-6 . TRBD1 TRBV5-1 TGCGCCAGCAGCACCCTCGGACAGGATTTCTCTGGGGCCAACGTCCTGACTTTC CASSTLGQDFSGANVLTF
TRBJ2-7 . TRBD2 TRBV4-2 TGTGCCAGCAGCCAAGGTCAGGGGCTAGCGGGGAGCTCCTACGAGCAGTACTTC CASSQGQGLAGSSYEQYF
TRBJ2-3 . TRBD2 TRBV25-1 TGTGCCAGCAGTGGACTAGCGGGACACACAGATACGCAGTATTTT CASSGLAGHTDTQYF
TRBJ2-1 . TRBD2 TRBV11-3 TGTGCCAGCAGCTTAGGAAGTAGTGTGGGAGGGCGGTACAATGAGCAGTTCTTC CASSLGSSVGGRYNEQFF
TRBJ2-7 . TRBD2 TRBV24-1 TGTGCCACCAGTGAGGCGGGAGGTCCCGAGCAGTACTTC CATSEAGGPEQYF
TRBJ1-1 once . TRBV10-3 TGTGCCATCAGTGGACAGGCGATGGGGAACACTGAAGCTTTCTTT CAISGQAMGNTEAFF
TRBJ2-2 . . TRBV5-1 TGCGCCAGCAGCTTGGAAATGGGGCAGGGACGGAGCGGGGAGCTGTTTTTT CASSLEMGQGRSGELFF
TRBJ2-7 . TRBD2 TRBV5-4 TGTGCCAGCAGCCCCGGGGCTAGCGGGAGGCCGGACTCCTACGAGCAGTACTTC CASSPGASGRPDSYEQYF
TRBJ2-1 . . TRBV18 TGTGCCAGCTCACCTCCTTCTAGTTATGAGCAGTTCTTC CASSPPSSYEQFF
TRBJ1-4 . TRBD1 TRBV6-5 TGTGCCAGCAGTCCACCGGGACAGGATAATGAAAAACTGTTTTTT CASSPPGQDNEKLFF
TRBJ2-6 . TRBD2 TRBV7-9 TGTGCCAGCAGCTTAAGCGGGGTCCCTGGGGCCAACGTCCTGACTTTC CASSLSGVPGANVLTF
TRBJ2-5 . TRBD1 TRBV19 TGTGCCAGGAAGCTAACAGGGGGCGAGACCCAGTACTTC CARKLTGGETQYF
TRBJ1-1 . . TRBV12-3/TRBV12-4 TGTGCCAGCATCGTGACAGGCGGCACTGAAGCTTTCTTT CASIVTGGTEAFF
TRBJ1-4 few . TRBV19 TGTGCCAGTAGATTAGGGGCGGAGGAAAAACTGTTTTTT CASRLGAEEKLFF
TRBJ1-1 . TRBD1 TRBV3-1/TRBV3-2 TGTGCCAGCAGCCTACAGGGGGCAGGTACTGAAGCTTTCTTT CASSLQGAGTEAFF
TRBJ2-2 . . TRBV4-1 TGCGCCAGCAGCCAAGTCCTAGCTAGAGACACCGGGGAGCTGTTTTTT CASSQVLARDTGELFF
TRBJ1-2 few . TRBV27 TGTGCCAGCAGTTTCTTACAGGGTAGCGATGGCTACACCTTC CASSFLQGSDGYTF
TRBJ2-7 . . TRBV7-2 TGTGCCAGCAGCTTAGCACAGTCCTACGAGCAGTACTTC CASSLAQSYEQYF
TRBJ1-2 once . TRBV2 TGTGCCAGCATTTTACAAAGTCCTAACTATGGCTACACCTTC CASILQSPNYGYTF
TRBJ2-2 . . TRBV10-3 TGTGCCATCAGTGACCCAGGGTACACCGGGGAGCTGTTTTTT CAISDPGYTGELFF
TRBJ2-7 . . TRBV29-1 TGCAGCGTTTCGTCCGGGAGTTACGAGCAGTACTTC CSVSSGSYEQYF
TRBJ1-2 . . TRBV7-2 TGTGCCAGCAGCTTGGCCGACAGTGGCTATGGCTACACCTTC CASSLADSGYGYTF
TRBJ2-7 . . TRBV11-2 TGTGCCAGCAGCTTGGGTCATGTTAGGGGTTACGAGCAGTACTTC CASSLGHVRGYEQYF
TRBJ1-1 once . TRBV28 TGTGCCAGCAGCCTTGGGGCCCAGGGCACTGAAGCTTTCTTT CASSLGAQGTEAFF
TRBJ2-1 . . TRBV21-1 TGTGCCAGCAGCAATCGAGCTCCTCCCTACAATGAGCAGTTCTTC CASSNRAPPYNEQFF
TRBJ2-7 . . TRBV11-2 TGTGCCAGCAGCCAAAACTATCAGACCTACGAGCAGTACTTC CASSQNYQTYEQYF
TRBJ2-7 . TRBD1 TRBV3-1/TRBV3-2 TGTGCCAGCAGCACCCGACAGGGAGTCTACGAGCAGTACTTC CASSTRQGVYEQYF
TRBJ2-1 . . TRBV28 TGTGCCAGCAGGGCACCTTACAATGAGCAGTTCTTC CASRAPYNEQFF
TRBJ2-2 . TRBD2 TRBV4-2 TGTGCCAGTAGCCCCGGACTAGCGGTCCACACCGGGGAGCTGTTTTTT CASSPGLAVHTGELFF
TRBJ2-6 . . TRBV30 TGTGCCTGGAAGGGAACTGGGGCCAACGTCCTGACTTTC CAWKGTGANVLTF
TRBJ2-1 . . TRBV5-1 TGCGCCAGCAGCAAATTTTCTTTGGAGGGCGGGATGGTCTCCTACAATGAGCAGTTCTTC CASSKFSLEGGMVSYNEQFF
TRBJ2-7 few TRBD1 TRBV13 TGTGCCAGCAGCTTAGGCAGGGGGCGGGAGCAGTACTTC CASSLGRGREQYF
TRBJ2-5 . TRBD2 TRBV3-1/TRBV3-2 TGTGCCAGCAGCCAAGATTCCGGACTAGTTTGGGAGACCCAGTACTTC CASSQDSGLVWETQYF
TRBJ2-5 . TRBD1 TRBV5-3 TGTGCCAGAAGTTATCGGACAGGGAAAGAGACCCAGTACTTC CARSYRTGKETQYF
TRBJ2-3 few TRBD2 TRBV7-6 TGTGCCAGCAGCGAGGTAGCGGGAATCCTCACAGATACGCAGTATTTT CASSEVAGILTDTQYF
TRBJ1-6 medium-sized . TRBV30 TGTGCCCGAAGACAGGAGCCCTTTGGGTCACCCCTCCACTTT CARRQEPFGSPLHF
TRBJ1-2 once TRBD1 TRBV10-3 TGTGCCACCGCCCGGGACAGGGGGGACTATGGCTACACCTTC CATARDRGDYGYTF
TRBJ2-2 . . TRBV11-3 TGTGCCAGCAGCTTAGGCCAGGTCGGGGAGCTGTTTTTT CASSLGQVGELFF
TRBJ2-2 . TRBD1 TRBV19 TGTGCCAGTAGAGACAGGGGGCTTGTCACCGGGGAGCTGTTTTTT CASRDRGLVTGELFF
TRBJ2-3 . TRBD2 TRBV18 TGTGCCAGCTCCGGGAATAGCGGGATGTCCGATACGCAGTATTTT CASSGNSGMSDTQYF
TRBJ2-1 . TRBD1 TRBV18 TGTGCCAGCTCACCACCAGGACAGGGTTATTTCGATGAGCAGTTCTTC CASSPPGQGYFDEQFF
TRBJ1-2 once . TRBV6-6 TGTGCCAGCAGAGCACCAGCTAACTATGGCTACACCTTC CASRAPANYGYTF
TRBJ1-1 . . TRBV27 TGTGCCAGCAGTTTCCGGACAACAATGAACACTGAAGCTTTCTTT CASSFRTTMNTEAFF
TRBJ2-7 few TRBD1 TRBV7-6 TGTGCCAGCAGCTCCTCCTTGGGACAGGGTATCTACGAGCAGTACTTC CASSSSLGQGIYEQYF
TRBJ2-7 . TRBD2 TRBV7-9 TGTGCCAGCAGCAGTCCTCGACTAGCGGTCGCGGGAGAGCAGTACTTC CASSSPRLAVAGEQYF
TRBJ2-7 . . TRBV15 TGTGCCACCAGCGACCTCTACGAGCAGTACTTC CATSDLYEQYF
TRBJ2-2 few . TRBV12-3/TRBV12-4 TGTGCCAGCAGTTTAAAGGCGACCGGGGAGCTGTTTTTT CASSLKATGELFF
TRBJ1-5 few TRBD1 TRBV2 TGTGCCAGCCGTGGGACAGCAAATCAGCCCCAGCATTTT CASRGTANQPQHF
TRBJ1-5 . . TRBV28 TGTGCCAGCAGTCCTGACAGCAATCAGCCCCAGCATTTT CASSPDSNQPQHF
TRBJ2-7 . TRBD1 TRBV6-2/TRBV6-3 TGTGCCAGCAGTTCCGGGACAGAGTTCTACGAGCAGTACTTC CASSSGTEFYEQYF